These T cell receptor beta chains were read from a single sample in a study of radiation and T cells in renal cell carcinoma. The protocol was immunoSEQ multiplex PCR, while the TCRdb copy is restricted to in-frame clones and leaves out a portion. This table holds 140,000 to 150,000 clones, 88% found once. Sample: blood, taken from a patient whose treatment included radiotherapy and nephrectomy. The receptors were gathered from a woman aged 70 to 79 with renal cell carcinoma. Both conserved end residues are part of each CDR3. The D gene is left open where the match is weak. Clone sizes are given selectively: once, few, many, or a class where the clone is expanded.

J,V,length,D,size,CDR3,DNA
TRBJ1-2,TRBV6-1,15,TRBD1,.,CASSRTGGAEYGYTF,TGTGCCAGCAGTCGGACAGGGGGCGCGGAGTATGGCTACACCTTC
TRBJ2-5,TRBV29-1,12,.,.,CSHFTGQETQYF,TGCAGCCATTTCACAGGACAAGAGACCCAGTACTTC
TRBJ1-5,TRBV6-1,12,TRBD1,once,CASNRGNQPQHF,TGTGCCAGCAACAGGGGAAATCAGCCCCAGCATTTT
TRBJ1-1,TRBV21-1,15,.,.,CASSRRVEGMGEAFF,TGTGCCAGCAGCCGGCGGGTGGAGGGAATGGGGGAAGCTTTCTTT
TRBJ2-7,TRBV5-1,15,.,.,CASSLVGDRAYEQYF,TGCGCCAGCAGCTTGGTTGGCGACCGAGCCTACGAGCAGTACTTC
TRBJ1-2,TRBV29-1,12,.,.,CSGRGLDYGYTF,TGCAGCGGACGGGGTTTAGACTATGGCTACACCTTC
TRBJ2-5,TRBV5-1,15,TRBD1,.,CASNRDRGLQETQYF,TGCGCCAGCAACCGGGACAGGGGGCTCCAAGAGACCCAGTACTTC
TRBJ2-3,TRBV5-4,13,.,.,CASSLDYADTQYF,TGTGCCAGCAGCTTGGATTATGCAGATACGCAGTATTTT
TRBJ2-5,TRBV28,14,.,once,CASSPGGTRETQYF,TGTGCCAGCAGCCCCGGTGGGACCCGAGAGACCCAGTACTTC
TRBJ2-6,TRBV30,18,.,few,CAWSVIGTRSSGANVLTF,TGTGCCTGGAGTGTTATCGGGACACGGAGCTCTGGGGCCAACGTCCTGACTTTC
TRBJ1-6,TRBV7-9,14,TRBD1,few,CASSLGDRNSPLHF,TGTGCCAGCAGCTTAGGGGACAGGAATTCACCCCTCCACTTT
TRBJ1-2,TRBV18,13,.,.,CASSPDRLYGYTF,TGTGCCAGCTCACCAGACAGGCTCTATGGCTACACCTTC
TRBJ1-2,TRBV7-2,15,TRBD1,.,CASSFAQGQGYGYTF,TGTGCCAGCAGCTTCGCTCAAGGACAGGGCTATGGCTACACCTTC
TRBJ2-4,TRBV7-2,15,.,.,CASSYGTRAKNIQYF,TGTGCCAGCAGCTACGGAACTAGGGCCAAAAACATTCAGTACTTC
TRBJ1-2,TRBV7-2,16,.,.,CASSLIKGRNNYGYTF,TGTGCCAGCAGCTTAATTAAAGGACGGAACAACTATGGCTACACCTTC
TRBJ2-4,TRBV11-3,13,.,.,CASSILAKNIQYF,TGTGCCAGCAGCATACTAGCCAAAAACATTCAGTACTTC
TRBJ1-5,TRBV4-1,13,.,.,CASSHSVNQPQHF,TGCGCCAGCAGCCACAGCGTCAATCAGCCCCAGCATTTT
TRBJ1-6,TRBV7-6,13,.,.,CATSMNNNSPLHF,TGTGCCACCTCTATGAATAATAATTCACCCCTCCACTTT
TRBJ2-2,TRBV19,15,TRBD1,.,CASSIDRGTTGELFF,TGTGCCAGTAGTATCGACAGGGGGACCACCGGGGAGCTGTTTTTT
TRBJ2-7,TRBV30,12,TRBD1,.,CAWGQGPYEQYF,TGTGCCTGGGGACAGGGACCCTACGAGCAGTACTTC
TRBJ2-3,TRBV9,19,TRBD1,.,CASSLRTGSWSRNTDTQYF,TGTGCCAGCAGCTTGAGGACAGGGAGTTGGTCGAGGAACACAGATACGCAGTATTTT
TRBJ1-5,TRBV5-1,15,.,.,CASSPWGYSNQPQHF,TGCGCCAGCAGCCCCTGGGGGTATAGCAATCAGCCCCAGCATTTT
TRBJ2-5,TRBV30,11,TRBD2,.,CAWSAQAGQYF,TGTGCCTGGAGTGCCCAAGCGGGGCAGTACTTC
TRBJ1-2,TRBV5-1,14,.,.,CASSKVREAGGYTF,TGCGCCAGCAGCAAAGTCCGGGAGGCGGGTGGCTACACCTTC
TRBJ1-1,TRBV5-1,13,.,.,CASSDRVNTEAFF,TGCGCCAGCAGCGATCGGGTGAACACTGAAGCTTTCTTT
TRBJ2-2,TRBV6-1,14,TRBD1,.,CASRGQTFIGELFF,TGTGCCAGCAGGGGACAGACGTTCATCGGGGAGCTGTTTTTT
TRBJ2-1,TRBV15,16,.,.,CATSREGGKTYNEQFF,TGTGCCACCAGCAGAGAGGGCGGCAAAACCTACAATGAGCAGTTCTTC
TRBJ1-3,TRBV7-2,15,.,few,CASSLAQGGGNTIYF,TGTGCCAGCAGCTTAGCGCAGGGAGGCGGAAACACCATATATTTT
TRBJ1-1,TRBV9,14,.,many,CASSEGSLNTEAFF,TGTGCCAGCAGCGAAGGTTCTTTGAACACTGAAGCTTTCTTT
TRBJ2-1,TRBV14,17,TRBD2,.,CASSLSGLAGLYNEQFF,TGTGCCAGCAGCCTCTCCGGACTAGCGGGGCTCTACAATGAGCAGTTCTTC
TRBJ2-3,TRBV5-1,14,.,.,CASSFPSGTDTQYF,TGCGCCAGCAGCTTCCCTAGCGGCACAGATACGCAGTATTTT
TRBJ1-5,TRBV4-1,16,.,.,CASSQEGQGKGQPQHF,TGCGCCAGCAGCCAAGAGGGCCAGGGGAAGGGTCAGCCCCAGCATTTT
TRBJ1-6,TRBV27,13,.,.,CASSLFNNSPLHF,TGTGCCAGCAGTTTATTTAATAATTCACCCCTCCACTTT
TRBJ2-7,TRBV19,15,TRBD1,.,CASSTGTGVTYEQYF,TGTGCCAGTAGCACCGGGACAGGGGTTACGTACGAGCAGTACTTC
TRBJ2-2,TRBV19,13,.,.,CASRQSGPGELFF,TGTGCCAGTAGGCAATCAGGACCCGGGGAGCTGTTTTTT
TRBJ1-2,TRBV9,15,.,.,CASSVDAAHTGGYTF,TGTGCCAGCAGCGTAGACGCAGCTCACACGGGGGGCTACACCTTC
TRBJ2-1,TRBV9,14,TRBD2,.,CASSVATSDNEQFF,TGTGCCAGCAGCGTAGCTACTAGCGATAATGAGCAGTTCTTC
TRBJ1-6,TRBV5-1,13,.,.,CASSFKSNSPLHF,TGCGCCAGCAGCTTCAAGTCCAATTCACCCCTCCACTTT
TRBJ2-1,TRBV9,16,.,.,CASSGPRGSSYNEQFF,TGTGCCAGCAGCGGACCCCGGGGGAGCTCCTACAATGAGCAGTTCTTC
TRBJ2-2,TRBV5-4,15,TRBD1,.,CASSLPDRGTGELFF,TGTGCCAGCAGCCTGCCTGACAGGGGCACCGGGGAGCTGTTTTTT